This is a list of T cell receptor beta chains from one sample in a study of cytomegalovirus exposure and HLA in healthy donors. Sequenced by immunoSEQ multiplex PCR; TCRdb stores in-frame clones only, minus some. The table has hundreds of thousands of clones, 76% seen once. Specimen: PBMCs. All receptors come from a man younger than 35 in good health and CMV-seronegative. CDR3s include the opening cysteine and the closing phenylalanine or tryptophan. The D gene is left open where the match is weak.

d_gene	j_gene	v_gene	CDR3aa	CDR3nt
TRBD2	TRBJ2-3	TRBV15	CATSLAGGPTDTQYF	TGTGCCACCAGTCTAGCGGGAGGGCCCACAGATACGCAGTATTTT
NA	TRBJ1-2	TRBV4-1	CASSPLAAPSYGYTF	TGCGCCAGCAGCCCTCTGGCGGCTCCGTCCTATGGCTACACCTTC
NA	TRBJ2-3	TRBV27	CASSLWGSTDTQYF	TGTGCCAGCAGTTTATGGGGCAGCACAGATACGCAGTATTTT
NA	TRBJ2-2	TRBV7-8	CASSFPSVANTGELFF	TGTGCCAGCAGCTTTCCTAGCGTCGCGAACACCGGGGAGCTGTTTTTT
TRBD1	TRBJ2-5	TRBV6-6	CASSYTGGAQETQYF	TGTGCCAGCAGTTACACAGGGGGCGCACAAGAGACCCAGTACTTC
NA	TRBJ1-5	TRBV30	CAWSPLILGPQHF	TGTGCCTGGAGTCCACTCATCCTAGGGCCCCAGCATTTT
NA	TRBJ2-7	TRBV5-1	CASSLEGSRVGEQYF	TGCGCCAGCAGCTTGGAGGGGTCCCGAGTCGGTGAGCAGTACTTC
TRBD1	TRBJ2-1	TRBV30	CAYDRGAYNEQFF	TGTGCTTACGACAGGGGGGCCTACAATGAGCAGTTCTTC
NA	TRBJ1-6	TRBV25-1	CASSPLTGWSPLHF	TGTGCCAGCAGTCCCCTCACTGGTTGGTCACCCCTCCACTTT
NA	TRBJ1-5	TRBV7-2	CASSLLRGNQPQHF	TGTGCCAGCAGCCTTTTGCGAGGAAATCAGCCCCAGCATTTT
NA	TRBJ2-7	TRBV4-2	CASSQDTTPSYEQYF	TGTGCCAGCAGCCAAGATACTACCCCCTCCTACGAGCAGTACTTC
TRBD2	TRBJ2-1	TRBV29-1	CSVEPPGGNEQFF	TGCAGCGTTGAACCCCCGGGAGGCAATGAGCAGTTCTTC
TRBD2	TRBJ2-4	TRBV9	CASSVEREWVKNIQYF	TGTGCCAGCAGCGTAGAGCGGGAGTGGGTCAAAAACATTCAGTACTTC
NA	TRBJ2-2	TRBV18	CASSPRVGGNTGELFF	TGTGCCAGCTCACCCCGAGTGGGGGGGAACACCGGGGAGCTGTTTTTT
NA	TRBJ2-7	TRBV10-3	CAISDRGHESYEQYF	TGTGCCATCAGTGATCGGGGACACGAATCCTACGAGCAGTACTTC